Sequencing of this T cell receptor (beta chain) was carried out in a study of blood T cells in healthy people across ages (dated by TCRdb to about 2015). Describing the broader study: In model experiments, roughly one uniquely barcoded TCR beta cDNA molecule per two T cells was captured by template switching. To avoid experimental bias, donors of different ages were distributed randomly across sequencing lanes. The donors were divided into four age groups: young (average roughly 15 years), middle-aged (approximately 41), aged (approximately 62) and long-lived (82). Using deep sequencing normalized with unique cDNA molecular identifiers, the study measured how TCR beta repertoire diversity changes with age. For two donors (one aged 18 to 30 and one aged 80 or older), the study analyzed two additional independent replicas of 1 million unique cDNA reads from the same blood draw.

Overall study results and their limits: Estimates of total diversity based on one million sequenced T cells were considered lower bounds and underestimates. A strong correlation was found between observed TCR beta diversity and the percentage of naive T cells measured by flow cytometry. Compared with the aged group, the long-lived group had more naive CD4+ T cells, fewer expanded clones and increased TCR diversity, a pattern suggesting age selection. Donor CMV infection status was unknown, potentially confounding age-related changes in expanded clonotypes. Observed TCR beta diversity per million T cells fell roughly linearly with age, and a significant reduction was already apparent by age roughly 40. Conclusive comparison of naive and antigen-experienced compartments was prevented by the profiling of bulk unsorted PBMCs.

Libraries were constructed by 5' RACE. Sequencing relied on an Illumina HiSeq 2500. A second PCR of about 7 to 12 cycles was performed with a sample-barcoded 5' primer and a J-beta primer mix. A template-switch 5' adaptor carrying 12 random nucleotides introduced a unique molecular identifier onto each TCR beta cDNA molecule. At least 3 million CDR3-containing paired-end reads were obtained from each sample. First-strand cDNA was synthesized from all RNA with the Mint cDNA synthesis kit, primed by a TRBC-specific oligonucleotide. After uracil-DNA glycosylase treatment, a first 18-cycle PCR used universal primers M1SS and BC2_uni_R on all cDNA. The source study handled its data this way. For normalization, 1 million high-quality reads, each with a distinct molecular identifier, were randomly selected from each sample. Instead of being binned into consensus sequences, reads that shared molecular identifiers were thrown out. MiTCR, run with a Q25 quality threshold and the strictest error-elimination algorithm, handled CDR3 identification, clonotype clustering and error correction. A nonparametric unseen species model with Euler transformation was used to estimate lower-bound total TCR beta diversity. Through fastp at Q25 and MiXCR, TCRdb rebuilt clones from the public reads, retaining in-frame beta chains. Rows are unified per CDR3 protein, each entry keeping the most common DNA and genes. V and J calls and clone size were set by TCRdb, not the authors. The sample records some 1.5 million distinct CDR3 sequences, 28% of which are singletons. The top ten constitute 7.7% of the sample.

The CDR3 spans 16 residues, from the cysteine through the phenylalanine. Kept here is only the CDR3 DNA, which spans 48 bases and is read in frame from base 1. Donors were 39 systemically healthy Caucasian individuals from Russia aged roughly 6 to 90 years. Each donor gave ten milliliters of peripheral blood, collected into EDTA-treated Vacutainer tubes. Ficoll-Paque density-gradient centrifugation was used to isolate PBMCs, with at least 6.5 million per sample. Trizol reagent was used to extract total RNA from PBMCs, with at least 5.5 micrograms per sample. Naive CD45RAhigh/CD27high T cell percentages were measured by flow cytometry on a PBMC aliquot from every donor. About this clonotype: Its antigen remains undetermined. Per-nucleotide qualities are absent, and no much larger clonotype sits a single base away.

This clonotype originated in a woman between 25 and 40 years old in good health. Material for sequencing was blood. In this chain, TRBV21-1 is recombined with TRBJ2-4; whether TRBD1, the table's D call, matches the DNA was not checked. TRBV21-1 is tagged as a pseudogene. The DNA is TGTGCCAGCAGCACCTGGGGGCCGGAAGTAAAAAACATTCAGTACTTC. The translation is CASSTWGPEVKNIQYF.